A single sample gave rise to the 18 T cell receptor beta chains below, sequenced in a study of regulatory T cells in long-lasting Graves disease. Time point: persistent/refractory GD, antithyroid drugs over 5 years with positive TRAb. The TCR library was prepared using RNA isolated from PBMCs. Libraries of TCR beta came from iRepertoire HTBI primers plus Arm-PCR of CDR3 regions. TCRdb processed the multiplex PCR reads anew with MiXCR; each CDR3 protein has one entry. The sample has roughly 470,000 distinct CDR3 sequences; less than 25% are singletons. Sequenced here: peripheral blood mononuclear cells (PBMCs), sampled when the disease was refractory, from a patient treated with antithyroid drugs. These receptors were taken from a female donor with Graves disease.

This clonotype was recorded at least ten times. The chain carries TRBV28 and TRBJ1-2, with D uncertain. This CDR3 has 13 amino acids. The V and J ends lost 6 bases and 4 bases respectively, with 12 bases between them. Germline V lookup: CDR1 MDHEN, CDR2 SYDVKM. Here the CDR3 DNA reads TGTGCCAGCAGCCCCGACATGTTCTATGGCTACACCTTC. This encodes CASSPDMFYGYTF.

This chain joins TRBV10-3 and TRBJ2-1; TRBD2 matches 8 bases. Trimming took 8 bases from V and 8 from J; bases not matched to a gene: 2. This CDR3 region has 11 residues. Per germline, CDR1 ENHRY and CDR2 SYGVKD. CDR3 sequence (DNA): TGTGCCATCGGGCGGGAGGATGAGCAGTTCTTC. It is translated as CAIGREDEQFF.

The rearrangement joins TRBV24-1 to TRBJ2-2; a possible D gene is TRBD2 (7 bases). V gave up 7 bases and J gave up 3 bases, with 20 bases separating them. CDR3 size: 17 residues. Germline CDR1 KGHDR, CDR2 SFDVKD. The CDR3 DNA is TGTGCCACCAGCCCGAGAGTACAGGGACTATACACCGGGGAGCTGTTTTTT. This sequence encodes CATSPRVQGLYTGELFF.

This clonotype occurred many times. The CDR3, as DNA: TGTGCCAGCAGCTTCCCCGACAGGGGGTCCTACGAGCAGTACTTC. Its translation is CASSFPDRGSYEQYF. The V call is TRBV7-9, the J call TRBJ2-7, with TRBD1 matching 9 bases. Trimming cost V 3 bases and J 1 base; bases outside gene matches: 4. CDR3 length: 15 residues. Germline V CDR1 and CDR2: SEHNR, FQNEAQ (reference sequence).

This chain links TRBV29-1 with TRBJ2-7; TRBD2 matches at 8 bases. The CDR3 runs to 14 residues. The V gene end was trimmed by 2 bases and the J gene end by 4 bases; junction bases not matched to a gene: 7. The V gene's germline CDR1 is SQVTM and CDR2 ANQGSEA. CDR3 DNA sequence: TGCAGCGTTGAATATAGCGGGGTCAAATACGAGCAGTACTTC. Protein sequence: CSVEYSGVKYEQYF.

The chain couples TRBV6-1 to TRBJ2-2; 10 bases agree with TRBD1. The J segment lost 5 bases and the V segment lost 8 bases, leaving 8 bases of the junction unmatched. CDR3 length equals 15 residues. Germline V gene lookup returns CDR1 MNHNS and CDR2 SASEGT. CDR3: CASAVPGQGTGELFF. The CDR3 DNA reads as TGTGCCAGCGCCGTCCCGGGACAGGGGACCGGGGAGCTGTTTTTT.

This clonotype was observed a few times. The chain joins TRBV12-3 or TRBV12-4 to TRBJ1-6; tentative D call: TRBD1 (5 bases). This CDR3 has 12 residues. Trimming took 5 bases from V and 14 from J, leaving 13 bases between them. This CDR3 reads CASSRVRGTLHF. CDR3 in DNA: TGTGCCAGCAGTAGGGTCCGGGGCACCCTCCACTTT.

A word on this clonotype: Just one base apart from a much larger clone, this may be a read error. This chain links TRBV6-2 or TRBV6-3 with TRBJ2-7, with D tentatively TRBD1 (6 bases). This CDR3 region has 17 residues. Per germline, CDR1 MNHEY and CDR2 SVGEGT. V lost 4 bases and J lost 6, with 25 bases in between. The CDR3 nucleotides are TGTGCCAGCAGTTGCTCCCTAAACTCAGGGACAATCGCCGAGCAGTACTTC. It codes for CASSCSLNSGTIAEQYF.

This clonotype was seen at least ten times. The chain is built from TRBV7-2 and TRBJ1-5, with TRBD1 identical over 9 bases. Losses at the gene ends were 3 bases for V and 0 bases for J; bases not matched to a gene: 3. The CDR3 runs 16 residues. In germline, CDR1 is SGHTA, CDR2 FQGNSA. As DNA, the CDR3 is TGTGCCAGCAGCTTCGGGACAGGGTTTAGCAATCAGCCCCAGCATTTT. Translating gives CASSFGTGFSNQPQHF.

This clonotype was detected only a few times. The gene calls are TRBV28 and TRBJ2-1; a possible D gene is TRBD2 (5 bases). This CDR3 contains 15 residues. V was trimmed by 7 bases and J by 8 bases, leaving 21 bases between them. The germline V gene has CDR1 MDHEN and CDR2 SYDVKM. This CDR3 reads CASKPAYLRDDEQFF. The CDR3, as DNA: TGTGCCAGCAAGCCGGCCTACCTGAGGGATGATGAGCAGTTCTTC.

This clonotype was detected many times. This rearrangement joins TRBV11-2 to TRBJ2-7, with D unresolved. CDR1 is SGHAT and CDR2 is FQNNGV in the germline V gene. Trimming pared 4 bases from V and 0 bases from J, leaving 7 bases between. CDR3 length: 13 amino acids. The CDR3 here is CASSSTDSYEQYF. The DNA of the CDR3 is TGTGCCAGCAGCTCGACCGACTCCTACGAGCAGTACTTC.

This clonotype was picked up a small number of times. The chain carries TRBV15 and TRBJ2-7, with unresolved D. With 3 bases removed from V and 0 bases from J, the gap between germline ends came to 12 bases. Germline CDR1 is LNHNV and CDR2 is YYDKDF (reference sequence). The CDR3 contains 15 residues. Written as DNA, the CDR3 is TGTGCCACCAGCAGGGAAACATCTAGCTCCTACGAGCAGTACTTC. Protein: CATSRETSSSYEQYF. Filled out from reference TRBV15 and TRBJ2-7, the complete variable domain reads DAMVIQNPRYQVTQFGKPVTLSCSQTLNHNVMYWYQQKSSQAPKLLFHYYDKDFNNEADTPDNFQSRRPNTSFCFLDIRSPGLGDTAMYLCATSRETSSSYEQYFGPGTRLTVT.

This clonotype was seen a few times. This chain links TRBV29-1 with TRBJ1-1; D gene uncertain. V was cut by 5 bases and J by 2 bases, with 9 bases left in between. CDR1 is SQVTM and CDR2 is ANQGSEA in the germline V gene. The CDR3 is made up of 12 amino acids. CDR3 residues: CSVFDPNTEAFF. DNA for the CDR3: TGCAGCGTTTTCGACCCTAACACTGAAGCTTTCTTT.

This chain uses TRBV6-1 with TRBJ2-7; TRBD1 is a possible D gene (5 bases). V gave up 7 bases and J gave up 5 bases, with 9 bases separating them. This CDR3 comprises 11 residues. Germline V lookup: CDR1 MNHNS, CDR2 SASEGT. Here the CDR3 reads CASTQGHEQYF. The CDR3, as DNA: TGTGCCAGCACGCAGGGCCACGAGCAGTACTTC.

This chain connects TRBV5-1 to TRBJ2-1, with 7 bases matching TRBD1. With 5 bases clipped from V and 3 bases from J, the junction kept 8 bases outside the gene matches. Germline V gives CDR1 SGHRS, CDR2 YFSETQ. The CDR3 has 15 amino acids. CDR3: CASSRDRSNYNEQFF. The CDR3 nucleotides are TGCGCCAGCAGTCGGGACAGATCTAACTACAATGAGCAGTTCTTC.

This clonotype has a count of ten or more. This chain links TRBV20-1 with TRBJ2-7; D is uncertain. The germline V and J ends were trimmed by 7 bases and 6 bases, with 13 bases remaining between them. Germline loops: CDR1 DFQATT, CDR2 SNEGSKA (reference sequence). The CDR3 runs 11 residues. CDR3 coding DNA: TGCAGTGGGAGACACACCTCCGAGCAGTACTTC. Residues: CSGRHTSEQYF.

This clonotype was recorded at least ten times. The genes are TRBV7-2 and TRBJ2-7; tentative D call: TRBD2 (5 bases). Trimming removed 4 bases at V and 7 bases at J, with 11 bases between. The CDR3 extends over 12 amino acids. The germline V gene has CDR1 SGHTA and CDR2 FQGNSA. The DNA for the CDR3 is TGTGCCAGCAGCTCAGCCTGGAGGGAGCAGTACTTC. It translates to CASSSAWREQYF.

This clonotype came up many times. The V and J genes are TRBV2 and TRBJ2-7; no clear D. The ends were cut back, 7 bases at V and 0 bases at J, with 16 bases in the middle. CDR1 and CDR2 (germline): SNHLY, FYNNEI. The CDR3 sequence is 15 residues long. In nucleotides, the CDR3 is TGTGCCAGCATCCCCCTTGGATCCGACTCCTACGAGCAGTACTTC. Residues: CASIPLGSDSYEQYF.